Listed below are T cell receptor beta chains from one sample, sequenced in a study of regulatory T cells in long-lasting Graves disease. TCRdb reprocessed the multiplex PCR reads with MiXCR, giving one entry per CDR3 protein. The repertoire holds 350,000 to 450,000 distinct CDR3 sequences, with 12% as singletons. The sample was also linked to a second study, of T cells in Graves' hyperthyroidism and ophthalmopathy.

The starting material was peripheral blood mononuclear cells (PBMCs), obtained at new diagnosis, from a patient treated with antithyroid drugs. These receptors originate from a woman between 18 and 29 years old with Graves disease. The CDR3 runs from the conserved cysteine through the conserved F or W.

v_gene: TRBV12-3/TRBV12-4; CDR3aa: CASSLLVRGLAGGLEAKNIQYF
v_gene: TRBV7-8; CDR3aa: CASSPSPGRDYEQYF
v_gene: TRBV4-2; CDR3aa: CASSRLAGDLQETQYF
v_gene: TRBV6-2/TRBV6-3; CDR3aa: CASNLQGSYNEQFF
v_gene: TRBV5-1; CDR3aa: CASSLRRGYNSPLHF
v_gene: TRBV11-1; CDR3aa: CASSPPLADEQFF
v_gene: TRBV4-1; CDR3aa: CASSRYGATLWTQYF
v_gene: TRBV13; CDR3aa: CASSKRYQETQYF
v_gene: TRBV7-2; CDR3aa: CASSLALGLASPNEQFF
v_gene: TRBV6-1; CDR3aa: CASTPSPWGPELAGTYNEQFF
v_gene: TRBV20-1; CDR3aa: CSALGTGRTRSGHF
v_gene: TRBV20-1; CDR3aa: CSARADRGSTHNSPLHF
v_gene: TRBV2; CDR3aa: CASRWISDYEQYF
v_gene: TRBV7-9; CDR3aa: CASSPTTGTVSGANVLTF
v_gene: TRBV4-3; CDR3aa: CASSQGSTGRSETQYF
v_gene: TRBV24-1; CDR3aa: CATSAGGRRSGANVLTF
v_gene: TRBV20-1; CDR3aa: CSAEGTSGRWNEQFF
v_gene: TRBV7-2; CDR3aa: CASSLGGWMGYTF
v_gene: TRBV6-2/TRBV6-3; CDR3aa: CASRRINEQFF
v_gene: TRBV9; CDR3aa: CASSAAVTGELFF
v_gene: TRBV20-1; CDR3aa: CSASARYF
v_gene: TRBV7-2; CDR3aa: CASSLGGGGARPQYF
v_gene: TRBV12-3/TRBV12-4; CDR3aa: CASSYSDRGLRRGYTF
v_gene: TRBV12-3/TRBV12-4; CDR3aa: CASTGQGSGNTIYF
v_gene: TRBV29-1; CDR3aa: CSVDGTGGSGASVLTF
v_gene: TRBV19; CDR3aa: CASTALLYSNQPQHF
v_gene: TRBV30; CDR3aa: CAWMWGDTYSYEQYF
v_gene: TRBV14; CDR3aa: CASSRLPGQPYNEQFF
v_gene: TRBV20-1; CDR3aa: CSARDLGSNQPQHF
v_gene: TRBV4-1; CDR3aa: CASSQDMASGSSGYNEQFF
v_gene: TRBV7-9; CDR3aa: CASSLDGGRRQYF
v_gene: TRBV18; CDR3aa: CASSPRHTPNNEQFF
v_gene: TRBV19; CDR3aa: CASSMWPNQPQHF
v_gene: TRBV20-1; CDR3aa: CSARYGVARNSPLHF